What follows is one T cell receptor (beta chain) and its context. This clone occurred a few times. There is no known antigen for this receptor. No base quality values were provided; no much bigger clone lies one nucleotide off. The data belong to a study of blood T cell repertoires in COVID-19 (dated by TCRdb to about 2020). Describing the broader study: Collaborator samples came from the United States, Italy and Spain and covered acute and convalescent phases of COVID-19. The prospective study material was composed of cDNA or gDNA derived from T cells, B-cell-depleted T cells, or PBMCs. The dataset comprised deeply sampled blood TCRbeta repertoires from subjects exposed to, actively infected with, or recovered from COVID-19. The repertoires were released in a freely available public database meant as a resource for research on the immune response to SARS-CoV-2. The samples were drawn from two sources: the first 160 participants of the ongoing ImmuneRACE study, and some 1,300 subjects contributed by 6 global collaborators. A de-identified subject ID, COVID-19 status, age in years and sex were almost always included in the sample metadata. Where available, HLA class I and class II types were taken from metadata supplied by the sample provider and were not determined by assay-based typing.

Each collaborating institution followed its own protocols to collect whole blood in K2EDTA tubes. For TCRbeta analysis, collaborator samples were shipped as frozen whole blood, as isolated PBMCs, or as DNA extracted from either sample type. TCRbeta CDR3 regions were amplified from genomic DNA using the immunoSEQ Assay, a bias-controlled multiplex PCR. In the paper's pipeline: Nucleated cell counts per sample were estimated from amplification of reference gene primers within the assay. To quantify the absolute abundance of each unique TCRbeta CDR3 rearrangement, sequence reads were collapsed and filtered. For each sample, productive Simpson clonality was calculated as the square root of Simpson's diversity index over productive rearrangements. Drawn from immuneACCESS, this table holds only the in-frame rearrangements with V and J called that TCRdb kept. Clones are partly lost; checked studies trace under half to an unresolved V gene and leave the rest unexplained. V and J calls plus clone size are reproduced from that table; the DNA served to infer D and trimming. The sample table records 150,000 to 200,000 clones; 70% to 90% of these occur just once. The ten largest clones capture roughly 9.8% of the sample.

The research as a whole found: The amount of clinical and demographic metadata varied by source and participant and was provided uncurated.

CDR1 and CDR2 were assigned from the germline V gene as SGHTS and YDEGEE. Deletion took 4 bases off V and 8 bases off J, with a span of 18 bases between the germline ends. Including the terminal cysteine and phenylalanine, the CDR3 comprises 14 residues. The sequence is cut down to CDR3 DNA, 42 bases in frame from base 1. The chain employs TRBV5-8 and TRBJ1-2; the D gene identity is not certain. This receptor was taken from a woman older than 75 with acute or convalescent COVID-19. Sequenced: peripheral blood. The CDR3 corresponds to CASSPLTGIWGYTF. The DNA sequence is TGTGCCAGCAGCCCCCTAACGGGGATTTGGGGCTACACCTTC.